This T cell receptor beta chain was recorded in a study of blood T cell repertoires in COVID-19. Followed over time, Seattle patients had been enrolled while infection was active. Authors' processing steps: Nucleated cell number was recorded as an estimate derived from reference gene primer amplification. This table comes from immunoSEQ multiplex PCR, and its TCRdb copy is limited to in-frame clones, with some not included. V and J calls and clone size come straight from that table; D and trimming were deduced from the DNA. The sample carries around 82,000 clones, approximately 86% recorded once. V was clipped by 0 bases and J by 1 base; unmatched bases: 1. The CDR3 runs to 15 residues. Germline V CDR1 and CDR2: MNHNY, SVGAGI (reference sequence).

This sequence was found in a man older than 75 with COVID-19, enrolled during active disease. Sequencing was done on a sample of peripheral blood. This chain links TRBV6-6 with TRBJ2-3; 7 bases align to TRBD2. CDR3 nucleotides: TGTGCCAGCAGTTACTCGCTAGCGGGCACAGATACGCAGTATTTT. The encoded protein is CASSYSLAGTDTQYF.